This passage covers 26 T cell receptor beta chains from one sample sequenced in a study of blood T cells in healthy people across ages. PCR was performed a second time for about 6 to 12 cycles using a sample-barcoded 5' primer and a J-beta primer mix. TCRdb redid the calling of the 5' RACE reads with MiXCR, one entry per CDR3 protein. The profile shows over 600,000 distinct CDR3 sequences, 40% to 45% of them singletons. The sequenced sample was blood. Source of these receptors: a man older than 75 in good health.

The chain couples TRBV18 to TRBJ1-5, with 10 bases lining up with TRBD1. CDR3 length: 15 amino acids. CDR1 and CDR2 from the germline V gene are KGHSH and LQKENI. Germline trimming cut 4 bases from V and 2 bases from J; bases unmatched to any gene: 2. The CDR3 sequence is CASSRDRGRNQPQHF. The CDR3 bases are TGTGCCAGCTCACGGGACAGGGGACGCAATCAGCCCCAGCATTTT.

The chain joins TRBV4-3 to TRBJ2-1, with 7 bases that match TRBD2. Trimming at V came to 3 bases and at J to 3 bases, leaving 11 bases not matched to a gene. CDR1 is LGHNA, CDR2 YSLEER, per germline. The CDR3 runs 17 residues. CDR3 sequence reads: CASSHSAASGDYNEQFF. The CDR3 DNA reads TGCGCCAGCAGCCATTCTGCGGCTAGCGGTGACTACAATGAGCAGTTCTTC.

The chain couples TRBV5-1 to TRBJ1-4; 7 bases are a match to TRBD1. The CDR3 is 16 residues long. The V gene end was trimmed by 1 base and the J gene end by 2 bases; junction bases not matched to a gene: 5. Germline loops: CDR1 SGHRS, CDR2 YFSETQ. This CDR3 reads CASSLYGRGTNEKLFF. CDR3 nucleotide sequence: TGCGCCAGCAGCTTGTATGGCAGGGGGACTAATGAAAAACTGTTTTTT.

The rearrangement uses TRBV28 and TRBJ2-1; D not certain. V was shortened by 5 bases and J by 4 bases, with 12 bases between the two germline ends. This CDR3 is 14 amino acids long. Germline V CDR1 and CDR2: MDHEN, SYDVKM. The CDR3 region has the DNA TGTGCCAGCAGTCCCGGACGGATTTACAATGAGCAGTTCTTC. It yields the protein CASSPGRIYNEQFF.

This clonotype was counted between two and nine times. V gene TRBV29-1 combines with J gene TRBJ1-1; D gene ambiguous. Germline CDR1 SQVTM, CDR2 ANQGSEA. The ends were cut back, 6 bases at V and 4 bases at J, with 6 bases in the middle. CDR3 size: 10 residues. The CDR3 DNA reads as TGCAGCGTGTGGAGCACTGAAGCTTTCTTT. Its translation: CSVWSTEAFF.

This chain uses TRBV4-3 with TRBJ2-3; TRBD1 aligns across 7 bases. J was trimmed by 12 bases and V by 3 bases; bases with no gene match: 12. CDR3 length equals 14 residues. Germline loops: CDR1 LGHNA, CDR2 YSLEER. CDR3 nucleotides: TGCGCCAGCAGCCAGGATCCTCCGACAGGGAGTCAGTATTTT. Protein: CASSQDPPTGSQYF.

This clonotype was counted at least ten times. The chain recombines TRBV10-3 with TRBJ2-7; 10 bases are a match to TRBD1. The CDR3 length is 16 residues. From germline, CDR1 is ENHRY and CDR2 SYGVKD. Trimming at V came to 0 bases and at J to 5 bases, leaving 7 bases not matched to a gene. CDR3 bases: TGTGCCATCAGTGAGTCGGGGACAGGGGTTAAGCACGAGCAGTACTTC. It codes for CAISESGTGVKHEQYF.

The chain uses TRBV7-2 and TRBJ2-3; 12 bases match TRBD2. The germline gives CDR1 SGHTA, CDR2 FQGNSA. V shed 1 base and J 8 bases; nucleotides not matched to a gene: 7. This CDR3 has 16 residues. For the CDR3, the DNA is TGTGCCAGCAGCTTAGAGTCTAGCGGGGGGGCAGGTACGCAGTATTTT. This gives the protein CASSLESSGGAGTQYF.

This clonotype was detected once. This chain links TRBV20-1 with TRBJ2-1; TRBD2 matches at 12 bases. Unmatched junction bases numbered 19, after V lost 6 bases and J lost 13 bases. This CDR3 is built from 16 residues. CDR1 is DFQATT and CDR2 is SNEGSKA in the germline V gene (reference sequence). DNA of the CDR3: TGCAGTGCCACATCCAAGGGACTAGCGGGTGGGGAGACCCAGTTCTTC. It yields the protein CSATSKGLAGGETQFF.

CDR3 in amino acids: CASSLVAFRETQYF. In DNA, the CDR3 is TGTGCCAGCAGCTTAGTAGCCTTTCGGGAGACCCAGTACTTC. J is TRBJ2-5 and V is TRBV7-2; D is unresolved. V was pared by 1 base and J by 5 bases, with 11 bases between. Germline assignment: CDR1 SGHTA and CDR2 FQGNSA. This CDR3 is 14 amino acids long.

The chain employs TRBV7-2 and TRBJ2-7; 8 bases map to TRBD1. The end of the DNA aligns better with TRBJ2-4, so the J call may be wrong. CDR3 size: 17 residues. CDR1 SGHTA and CDR2 FQGNSA come from the germline V gene. CDR3 protein: CASSLGSQGAAKNIQYF. DNA for the CDR3: TGTGCCAGCAGCTTAGGGTCGCAGGGGGCGGCCAAAAACATTCAGTACTTC.

V and J are TRBV4-2 and TRBJ2-1; 12 bases map to TRBD1. The CDR3 spans 19 residues. Trimming took 4 bases from V and 0 from J; bases not matched to a gene: 10. CDR1 is LGHNA and CDR2 is YNFKEQ in the germline V gene. The CDR3: CASSLSGQGAISSYNEQFF. The CDR3 nucleotides are TGTGCCAGCAGCCTCTCGGGACAGGGGGCTATAAGCTCCTACAATGAGCAGTTCTTC.

This sequence joins TRBV5-1 and TRBJ2-5, with 7 nucleotides matching TRBD1. V trimming: 3 bases; J trimming: 5 bases; junction bases outside the gene matches: 7. CDR3 length: 14 amino acids. Germline V gene data show CDR1 as SGHRS and CDR2 as YFSETQ. DNA of the CDR3: TGCGCCAGCAGCTGGGCAGGGGGAGAGGAGACCCAGTACTTC. Translated, it gives CASSWAGGEETQYF. Full variable domain (rest looked up from reference TRBV5-1 and TRBJ2-5): KAGVTQTPRYLIKTRGQQVTLSCSPISGHRSVSWYQQTPGQGLQFLFEYFSETQRNKGNFPGRFSGRQFSNSRSEMNVSTLELGDSALYLCASSWAGGEETQYFGPGTRLLVL.

This clonotype appeared a few times. V and J are TRBV5-1 and TRBJ2-2; D not resolved. The CDR3 is made up of 16 amino acids. From germline, CDR1 is SGHRS and CDR2 YFSETQ. Trimming stripped 0 bases from V and 0 bases from J, with 9 bases between. The DNA for the CDR3 is TGCGCCAGCAGCTTGGTAGGCTATACGAACACCGGGGAGCTGTTTTTT. Translating gives CASSLVGYTNTGELFF.

Concerning this clonotype: A much larger clone lies a single base off, so this may be a read error. This sequence joins TRBV11-2 and TRBJ2-5, with D hard to call. The CDR3 length is 14 residues. Trimming removed 5 bases at V and 2 bases at J, with 12 bases between. CDR1 is SGHAT and CDR2 is FQNNGV in the germline V gene. This chain's CDR3 is CASSVVFVQETQYF. For the CDR3, the DNA is TGTGCCAGCAGCGTAGTTTTCGTTCAAGAGACCCAGTACTTC. Full variable domain (rest looked up from reference TRBV11-2 and TRBJ2-5): EAGVAQSPRYKIIEKRQSVAFWCNPISGHATLYWYQQILGQGPKLLIQFQNNGVVDDSQLPKDRFSAERLKGVDSTLKIQPAKLEDSAVYLCASSVVFVQETQYFGPGTRLLVL.

This clonotype was seen repeatedly, ten times or more. The J gene is TRBJ2-1, the V gene TRBV29-1; TRBD1 or TRBD2 may be the D gene (5 bases each). Germline loops: CDR1 SQVTM, CDR2 ANQGSEA. V was clipped by 7 bases and J by 4 bases, with 14 bases between them. The CDR3 is 13 amino acids. DNA for the CDR3: TGCAGCGCCAGGGACGGATTATACAATGAGCAGTTCTTC. This codes for CSARDGLYNEQFF.

The V and J genes are TRBV18 and TRBJ1-5; D perhaps matches TRBD1 (6 bases). Germline CDR1 and CDR2: KGHSH and LQKENI. The ends were cut back, 3 bases at V and 6 bases at J, with 15 bases in the middle. This CDR3 region has 15 residues. The CDR3 DNA follows: TGTGCCAGCTCACCTGAAGGGGGGGCGGGTCAGCCCCAGCATTTT. It yields the protein CASSPEGGAGQPQHF.

This clonotype has a count of ten or more. V gene TRBV6-6 combines with J gene TRBJ2-4; the match to TRBD1 covers 7 bases. This CDR3 has 17 residues. CDR1 MNHNY and CDR2 SVGAGI come from the germline V gene (reference sequence). V lost 9 bases and J lost 0; bases outside the gene matches: 14. The CDR3 loop reads CASRADRELLAKNIQYF. CDR3 coding DNA: TGTGCCAGTAGAGCTGACAGGGAACTTCTAGCCAAAAACATTCAGTACTTC.

There are a few counts of this clonotype. V and J are TRBV29-1 and TRBJ1-6, with TRBD1 matching 7 bases. Per germline, CDR1 SQVTM and CDR2 ANQGSEA. V was pared by 6 bases and J by 6 bases, with 5 bases of the junction left unmatched. The CDR3 consists of 13 residues. The CDR3 region is CSVAQGGNSPLHF. The DNA of the CDR3 is TGCAGCGTGGCGCAGGGGGGTAATTCACCCCTCCACTTT. The full variable domain, its missing parts supplied by reference TRBV29-1 and TRBJ1-6, is SAVISQKPSRDICQRGTSLTIQCQVDSQVTMMFWYRQQPGQSLTLIATANQGSEATYESGFVIDKFPISRPNLTFSTLTVSNMSPEDSSIYLCSVAQGGNSPLHFGNGTRLTVT.

V and J are TRBV5-1 and TRBJ2-5; 7 nucleotides align to TRBD2. The CDR3 contains 15 residues. Per the germline V gene, CDR1 is SGHRS and CDR2 is YFSETQ. Trimming removed 4 bases from V and 4 bases from J; junction bases left unmatched: 10. CDR3 nucleotides: TGCGCCAGCAGCCCTCAAGGGCGGGAGCTAGAGACCCAGTACTTC. Amino acid sequence: CASSPQGRELETQYF.

The chain employs TRBV7-2 and TRBJ2-3; the match to TRBD2 covers 10 bases. The V gene end was trimmed by 2 bases and the J gene end by 0 bases; junction bases not matched to a gene: 5. This CDR3 has 17 amino acids. From germline, CDR1 is SGHTA and CDR2 FQGNSA. The chain's CDR3 is CASSLWTSGSSTDTQYF. The CDR3 region has the DNA TGTGCCAGCAGCTTATGGACTAGCGGTTCTAGCACAGATACGCAGTATTTT. Complete variable domain (other parts from reference TRBV7-2 and TRBJ2-3): GAGVSQSPSNKVTEKGKDVELRCDPISGHTALYWYRQSLGQGLEFLIYFQGNSAPDKSGLPSDRFSAERTGGSVSTLTIQRTQQEDSAVYLCASSLWTSGSSTDTQYFGPGTRLTVL.

The sample holds a few counts of this clonotype. V is TRBV5-6 and J is TRBJ1-2; 7 bases match TRBD1. Germline values: CDR1 SGHDT, CDR2 YYEEEE. Trimming cost V 5 bases and J 4 bases; bases outside gene matches: 5. This CDR3 is 13 amino acids long. The DNA for the CDR3 is TGTGCCAGCAGGGCTACAGGGGTCTATGGCTACACCTTC. Amino acids: CASRATGVYGYTF.

For this clonotype: This could be a read error, since a much larger clone is one nucleotide away. V is TRBV12-3 or TRBV12-4 and J is TRBJ2-7; tentatively, D is TRBD2 (5 bases). The CDR3 length is 13 residues. The CDR3 nucleotides are TGTTCCAGCCGAGCTAGCAGCCACTACGAGCAGTACTTC. It is translated as CSSRASSHYEQYF.

There are many counts of this clonotype. The chain couples TRBV6-2 or TRBV6-3 to TRBJ2-1, with D hard to call. Trimming took 4 bases from V and 4 from J, leaving 8 bases between them. The CDR3 has 13 amino acids. The germline CDR1 and CDR2 sequences are MNHEY and SVGEGT. This chain's CDR3 is CASSLQRYNEQFF. In DNA form, the CDR3 reads TGTGCCAGCAGTTTACAAAGGTACAATGAGCAGTTCTTC.

Ten or more counts support this clonotype. The CDR3 protein is CASSRDISGGYTF. The CDR3 nucleotides read TGCGCCAGCAGCCGGGACATTTCGGGTGGCTACACCTTC. This rearrangement joins TRBV4-1 to TRBJ1-2, with D possibly matching TRBD1 (6 bases). Germline V lookup: CDR1 MGHRA, CDR2 YSYEKL. The CDR3 spans 13 residues. The ends were cut back, 4 bases at V and 7 bases at J, with 13 bases in the middle.

There are a few counts of this clonotype. The chain employs TRBV7-6 and TRBJ1-6, with TRBD1 identical over 7 bases. V dropped 5 bases and J dropped 10; count of bases not matched to a gene: 11. CDR3 length: 15 amino acids. Germline values: CDR1 SGHVS, CDR2 FNYEAQ. CDR3 DNA: TGTGCCAGCAGCGCGGGACAGCACCAAGGATCACCCCTCCACTTT. Protein: CASSAGQHQGSPLHF. The variable domain in full, with the rest retrieved from reference TRBV7-6 and TRBJ1-6, is GAGVSQSPRYKVTKRGQDVALRCDPISGHVSLYWYRQALGQGPEFLTYFNYEAQQDKSGLPNDRFSAERPEGSISTLTIQRTEQRDSAMYRCASSAGQHQGSPLHFGNGTRLTVT.